This entry is about one TCR beta chain. The data stem from a study of blood T cells in healthy people across ages. Every sample had a minimum of 6 million PBMCs isolated. Using a J-beta primer mix together with a sample-barcoded 5' primer, a second PCR was run for roughly 6 to 11 cycles. TCRdb called the 5' RACE reads again in MiXCR, with one record for every CDR3 protein. The data hold 1 million or so distinct CDR3 sequences, with under 30% observed a single time. Trimming shortened V by 2 bases and J by 0 bases, and 8 bases separated the two germline ends. CDR1 and CDR2 (germline): PRHDT, FYEKMQ (reference sequence). The CDR3 spans 15 residues. In addition, the sample was reused for a study of T cells of mothers and their children. That paper adds: The donors comprised a handful of children and their three healthy Caucasian mothers.

This sequence joins TRBV13 and TRBJ1-5; the D is unclear. This clonotype was sampled from a girl aged 2 to 10 in good health. The source material was blood. CDR3 DNA: TGTGCCAGCAGCTTATCGAGGGCTAGCAATCAGCCCCAGCATTTT. It codes for CASSLSRASNQPQHF.